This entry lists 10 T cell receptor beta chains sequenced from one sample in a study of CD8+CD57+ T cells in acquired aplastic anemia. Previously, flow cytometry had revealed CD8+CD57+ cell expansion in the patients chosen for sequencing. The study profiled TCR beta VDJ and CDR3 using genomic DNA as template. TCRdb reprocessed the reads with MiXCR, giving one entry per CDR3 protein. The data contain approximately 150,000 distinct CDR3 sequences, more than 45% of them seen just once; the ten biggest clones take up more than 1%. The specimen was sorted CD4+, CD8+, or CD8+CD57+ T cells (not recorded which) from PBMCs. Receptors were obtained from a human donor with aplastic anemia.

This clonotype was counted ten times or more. CDR3 protein: CASSLTPEIRRGYTF. The CDR3 region has the DNA TGTGCCAGCAGCTTAACTCCAGAGATAAGGAGAGGCTACACCTTC. The chain couples TRBV7-8 to TRBJ1-2; no clear D gene. Germline V CDR1 and CDR2: SGHVS, FQNEAQ. The CDR3 sequence is 15 residues long. The V end lost 2 bases, the J end lost 8 bases, and 18 bases lay between the germline ends. Full variable domain (outside the CDR3, taken from reference TRBV7-8 and TRBJ1-2): GAGVSQSPRYKVAKRGQDVALRCDPISGHVSLFWYQQALGQGPEFLTYFQNEAQLDKSGLPSDRFFAERPEGSVSTLKIQRTQQEDSAVYLCASSLTPEIRRGYTFGSGTRLTVV.

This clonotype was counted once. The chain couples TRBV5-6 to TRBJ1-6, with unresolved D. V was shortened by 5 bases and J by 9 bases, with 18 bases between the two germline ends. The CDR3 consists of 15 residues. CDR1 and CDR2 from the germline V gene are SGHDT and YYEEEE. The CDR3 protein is CASSVQTASPSPLHF. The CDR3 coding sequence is TGTGCCAGCAGTGTGCAAACAGCATCCCCTTCACCCCTCCACTTT.

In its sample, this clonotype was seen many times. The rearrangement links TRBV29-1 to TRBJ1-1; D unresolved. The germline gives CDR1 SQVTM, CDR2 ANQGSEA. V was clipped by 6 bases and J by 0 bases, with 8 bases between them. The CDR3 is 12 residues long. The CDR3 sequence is CSVTRMNTEAFF. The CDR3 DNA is TGCAGCGTGACACGTATGAACACTGAAGCTTTCTTT.

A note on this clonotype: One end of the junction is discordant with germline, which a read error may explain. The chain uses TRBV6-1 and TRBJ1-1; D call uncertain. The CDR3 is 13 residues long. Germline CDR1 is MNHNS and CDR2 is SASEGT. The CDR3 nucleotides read TGCGCCAGCAGGTTCAGACTGAGCACTGAAGCTTCCTTT. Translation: CASRFRLSTEASF.

The CDR3 spells CASSLRAGINQPQHF. The CDR3, as DNA: TGTGCCAGCAGCTTGAGGGCAGGTATCAATCAGCCCCAGCATTTT. The chain carries TRBV5-4 and TRBJ1-5; no clear D gene. Per germline, CDR1 SGHNT and CDR2 YYREEE (reference sequence). The CDR3 extends over 15 amino acids. V was trimmed by 1 base and J by 3 bases, leaving 11 bases between them. The full variable domain, its missing parts supplied by reference TRBV5-4 and TRBJ1-5, is ETGVTQSPTHLIKTRGQQVTLRCSSQSGHNTVSWYQQALGQGPQFIFQYYREEENGRGNFPPRFSGLQFPNYSSELNVNALELDDSALYLCASSLRAGINQPQHFGDGTRLSIL.

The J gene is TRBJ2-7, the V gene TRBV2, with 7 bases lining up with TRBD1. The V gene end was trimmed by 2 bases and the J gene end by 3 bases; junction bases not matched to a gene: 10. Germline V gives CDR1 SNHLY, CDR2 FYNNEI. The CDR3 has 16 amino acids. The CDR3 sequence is CASSEPALGGFYEQYF. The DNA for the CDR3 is TGTGCCAGCAGTGAACCTGCATTAGGGGGCTTCTACGAGCAGTACTTC. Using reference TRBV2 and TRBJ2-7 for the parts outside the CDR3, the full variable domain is EPEVTQTPSHQVTQMGQEVILRCVPISNHLYFYWYRQILGQKVEFLVSFYNNEISEKSEIFDDQFSVERPDGSNFTLKIRSTKLEDSAMYFCASSEPALGGFYEQYFGPGTRLTVT.

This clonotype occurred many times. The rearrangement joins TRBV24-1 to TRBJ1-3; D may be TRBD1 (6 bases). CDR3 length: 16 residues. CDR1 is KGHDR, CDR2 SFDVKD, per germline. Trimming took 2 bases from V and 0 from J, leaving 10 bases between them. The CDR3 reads CATSDSGTLSGNTIYF. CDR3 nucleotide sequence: TGTGCCACCAGTGATTCTGGGACACTCTCTGGAAACACCATATATTTT.

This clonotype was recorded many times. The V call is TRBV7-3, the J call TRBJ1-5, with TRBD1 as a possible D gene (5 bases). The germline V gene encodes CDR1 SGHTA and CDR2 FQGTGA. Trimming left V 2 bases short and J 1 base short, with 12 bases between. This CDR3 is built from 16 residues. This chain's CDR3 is CASSLLWWDSNQPQHF. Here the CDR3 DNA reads TGTGCCAGCAGCTTATTGTGGTGGGACAGCAATCAGCCCCAGCATTTT.

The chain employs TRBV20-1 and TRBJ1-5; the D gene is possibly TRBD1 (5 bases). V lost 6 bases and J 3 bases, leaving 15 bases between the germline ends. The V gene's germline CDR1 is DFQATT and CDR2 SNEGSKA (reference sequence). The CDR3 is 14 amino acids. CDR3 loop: CSAYNTGLNQPQHF. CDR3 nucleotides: TGCAGTGCCTATAATACAGGACTCAATCAGCCCCAGCATTTT.

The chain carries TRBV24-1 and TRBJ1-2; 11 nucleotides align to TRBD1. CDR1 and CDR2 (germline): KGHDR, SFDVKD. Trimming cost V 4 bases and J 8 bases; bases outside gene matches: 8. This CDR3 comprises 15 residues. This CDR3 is CATSDRDRGGRGYTF. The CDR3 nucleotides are TGTGCCACCAGTGACCGGGACAGGGGGGGAAGAGGCTACACCTTC.